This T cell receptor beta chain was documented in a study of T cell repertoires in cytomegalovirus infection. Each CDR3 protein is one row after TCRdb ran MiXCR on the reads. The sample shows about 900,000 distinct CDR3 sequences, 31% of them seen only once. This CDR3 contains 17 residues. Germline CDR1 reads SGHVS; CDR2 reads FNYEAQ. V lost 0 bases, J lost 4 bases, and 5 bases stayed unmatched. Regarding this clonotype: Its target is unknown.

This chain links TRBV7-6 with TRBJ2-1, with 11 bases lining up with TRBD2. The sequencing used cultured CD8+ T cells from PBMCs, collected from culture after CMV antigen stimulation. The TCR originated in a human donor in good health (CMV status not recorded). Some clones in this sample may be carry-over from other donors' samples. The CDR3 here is CASSLASSGGAYNEQFF. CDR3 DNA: TGTGCCAGCAGCTTAGCGAGTAGCGGGGGGGCATACAATGAGCAGTTCTTC.